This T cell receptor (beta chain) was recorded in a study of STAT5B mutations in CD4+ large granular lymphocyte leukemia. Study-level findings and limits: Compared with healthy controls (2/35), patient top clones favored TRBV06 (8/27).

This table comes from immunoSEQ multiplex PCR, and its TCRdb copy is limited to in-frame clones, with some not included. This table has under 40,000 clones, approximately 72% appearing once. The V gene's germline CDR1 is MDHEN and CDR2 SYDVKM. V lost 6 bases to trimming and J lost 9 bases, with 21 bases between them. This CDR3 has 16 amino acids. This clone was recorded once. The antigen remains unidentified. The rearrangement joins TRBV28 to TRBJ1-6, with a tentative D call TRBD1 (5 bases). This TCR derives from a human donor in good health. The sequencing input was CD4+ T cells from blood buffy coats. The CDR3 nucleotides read TGTGCCAGCAGCCGGAACCCAGACGGGGCAATTTCACCCCTCCACTTT. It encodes CASSRNPDGAISPLHF.